This T cell receptor (beta chain) was sequenced for a study of OX40 agonist ivuxolimab in advanced cancers. For the study at large: Hepatocellular carcinoma, melanoma, renal cell or head and neck cancer was diagnosed in the dose-escalation patients. Three patients had partial responses: one hepatocellular carcinoma, two cutaneous melanoma. General study points: In CD8+ T cells, expanded clones were on average more numerous than in CD4+.

A note on this clone: No antigen is known for it.

Peripheral blood came from all dose cohorts at three timepoints. Data came from immunoSEQ multiplex PCR; TCRdb stores just in-frame clones and leaves some out. The sample has around 35,000 clones, around four fifths seen once. The junction had 9 bases not matched to a gene; V was cut back by 6 bases and J by 7 bases. Germline CDR1 is MDHEN and CDR2 is SYDVKM. This CDR3 has 14 residues. The source of this sequence is an adult with an advanced solid tumor such as melanoma, head and neck, liver or kidney cancer. This material consisted of CD4+ or CD8+ T cells sorted from blood, taken in a trial of the OX40 agonist ivuxolimab. The V and J genes are TRBV28 and TRBJ2-7; 10 nucleotides match TRBD1. The CDR3 loop is CASSPPDRGREQYF. The CDR3 DNA is TGTGCCAGCAGCCCGCCGGACAGGGGGAGAGAGCAGTACTTC.